The 10 T cell receptor beta chains presented below share a single source sample, sequenced in a study of graft-versus-host responses after intestinal transplantation (dated by TCRdb to about 2021). Library generation was performed with the immunoSEQ multiplex PCR assay. Held by TCRdb, this immuneACCESS table contains in-frame sequences only and omits some clones. Under half of the omission traces to an unresolved V gene where checked; the cause of the rest is unknown. The sample data list approximately 68,000 clones, and 85% to 90% of these were observed just once. 3.5% to 5% of the sample is in the top ten clones. For these receptors, no antigen is known. This specimen's time point label, per the study, means: cells obtained before transplantation from donor or recipient. Here the sequenced sample was unstimulated CD8+ T cells sorted from spleen or lymph node cells, taken before transplant. The receptors shown here come from a human donor who was the organ donor for an intestinal transplant.

This sequence joins TRBV7-3 and TRBJ2-1, with 8 bases lining up with TRBD2. V was clipped by 2 bases and J by 3 bases; unmatched bases: 3. Germline V gene lookup returns CDR1 SGHTA and CDR2 FQGTGA. The CDR3 runs 15 residues. The CDR3 bases are TGTGCCAGCAGCTTAGCGGGGGGCCTCTACAATGAGCAGTTCTTC. As protein: CASSLAGGLYNEQFF.

The chain couples TRBV23-1 to TRBJ1-6; D possibly corresponds to TRBD1 (6 bases). TRBV23-1 is assigned to the ORF class and has an uncertain function. This CDR3 is built from 16 residues. V was shortened by 0 bases and J by 6 bases, with 12 bases between the two germline ends. CDR3 amino acids: CASSQSVGAINSPLHF. Here the CDR3 DNA reads TGCGCCAGCAGTCAATCGGTGGGGGCGATTAATTCACCCCTCCACTTT.

The chain carries TRBV5-1 and TRBJ2-3; weak D call: TRBD1 (6 bases). The V end was cut by 1 base, the J end by 7 bases, with 16 bases between. CDR3 length equals 15 residues. Germline V gene sequence: CDR1 SGHRS, CDR2 YFSETQ. The CDR3 region has the DNA TGCGCCAGCAGCTTGCAGGGGTCAATCAGTAATACGCAGTATTTT. Translation gives CASSLQGSISNTQYF.

The chain employs TRBV20-1 and TRBJ1-1; D may be TRBD1 (5 bases). The CDR3 loop spans 10 amino acids. The V gene lost 4 bases and the J gene lost 7 bases, with 7 bases spanning the gap. The germline V gene has CDR1 DFQATT and CDR2 SNEGSKA (reference sequence). The CDR3 loop is CSATDSEAFF. CDR3 nucleotide sequence: TGCAGTGCTACCGACAGTGAAGCTTTCTTT.

This sequence joins TRBV7-9 and TRBJ1-5; D remains ambiguous. CDR1 is SEHNR, CDR2 FQNEAQ, per germline (reference sequence). Trimming cost V 3 bases and J 6 bases, with 15 bases left between them. The CDR3 is 15 amino acids. CDR3 coding DNA: TGTGCCAGCAGCTTTGGGAACGTTGGGAGTCAGCCCCAGCATTTT. Its translation is CASSFGNVGSQPQHF. The variable domain in full, completed from reference TRBV7-9 and TRBJ1-5, reads DTGVSQNPRHKITKRGQNVTFRCDPISEHNRLYWYRQTLGQGPEFLTYFQNEAQLEKSRLLSDRFSAERPKGSFSTLEIQRTEQGDSAMYLCASSFGNVGSQPQHFGDGTRLSIL.

The V and J genes are TRBV29-1 and TRBJ1-1; 7 positions agree with TRBD1. The germline V gene encodes CDR1 SQVTM and CDR2 ANQGSEA. J was trimmed by 4 bases and V by 6 bases; bases with no gene match: 5. The CDR3 contains 12 residues. CDR3 amino acids: CSVPQGSTEAFF. DNA for the CDR3: TGCAGCGTCCCACAGGGGAGCACTGAAGCTTTCTTT.

This chain connects TRBV4-2 to TRBJ2-5; D is ambiguous. Trimming took 1 base from V and 3 from J, leaving 9 bases between them. The CDR3 consists of 14 residues. Germline V gene lookup returns CDR1 LGHNA and CDR2 YNFKEQ. In nucleotides, the CDR3 is TGTGCCAGCAGCCAAGTAAGAGGAGAAGAGACCCAGTACTTC. It encodes CASSQVRGEETQYF.

V is TRBV27 and J is TRBJ2-1, with 13 bases matching TRBD2. V shed 3 bases and J 0 bases; nucleotides not matched to a gene: 8. The CDR3 contains 19 residues. The germline CDR1 and CDR2 sequences are MNHEY and SMNVEV (reference sequence). In DNA form, the CDR3 reads TGTGCCAGCAGTTTGTTGGGACTAGCGGGGATAAGCTCCTACAATGAGCAGTTCTTC. It yields the protein CASSLLGLAGISSYNEQFF.

The chain has TRBV7-9 and TRBJ2-7; 8 nucleotides align to TRBD1. The germline CDR1 and CDR2 sequences are SEHNR and FQNEAQ (reference sequence). This CDR3 spans 14 amino acids. After removal of 5 bases from V and 2 bases from J, the junction contained 5 bases not matched to a gene. The CDR3 coding sequence is TGTGCCAGCAGCGGGACAGGTGGGACCTACGAGCAGTACGTC. Residues: CASSGTGGTYEQYV.

V gene TRBV7-6 combines with J gene TRBJ2-1; TRBD2 matches 8 bases. Germline loops: CDR1 SGHVS, CDR2 FNYEAQ. The CDR3 loop spans 18 amino acids. J gave up 5 bases and V 4 bases, and 16 bases lay outside the gene matches. The CDR3 is CASSSSSSAGGPNNEQFF. The CDR3 DNA reads as TGTGCCAGCAGCTCGTCAAGTTCTGCGGGGGGACCAAACAATGAGCAGTTCTTC. The entire variable domain, with the rest obtained from reference TRBV7-6 and TRBJ2-1, is as follows: GAGVSQSPRYKVTKRGQDVALRCDPISGHVSLYWYRQALGQGPEFLTYFNYEAQQDKSGLPNDRFSAERPEGSISTLTIQRTEQRDSAMYRCASSSSSSAGGPNNEQFFGPGTRLTVL.